A single sample is the source of the 18 T cell receptor beta chains below, sequenced in a study of T-cell reconstitution after alpha-beta-depleted transplantation in children. For TCRbeta, the library was prepared with unique molecular identifiers. TCRdb independently ran MiXCR on the PCR reads; one entry per CDR3 protein. The sample has approximately 400,000 distinct CDR3 sequences, 16% seen once; the top ten hold 25% to 35%. Source: PBMCs, mostly from graft donor cells, taken 360 days after TCRalphabeta/CD19-depleted stem cell transplant. All receptors come from a boy in the first two years of life who had a stem cell transplant for Wiskott-Aldrich syndrome, so the T cells may come from the graft donor.

This clonotype has a handful of counts. The chain combines TRBV7-9 with TRBJ1-1, with D unclear. Germline CDR1 and CDR2: SEHNR and FQNEAQ (reference sequence). Trimming removed 6 bases at V and 8 bases at J, with 13 bases between. The CDR3 is 12 amino acids. CDR3 loop: CASRERAREAFF. Here the CDR3 DNA reads TGTGCCAGCAGAGAACGAGCCCGGGAAGCTTTCTTT.

This clonotype was observed a few times. This chain links TRBV3-1 with TRBJ2-3, with TRBD2 matching 11 bases. The CDR3 contains 16 residues. The junction had 4 bases not matched to a gene; V was cut back by 4 bases and J by 1 base. Germline CDR1 is LGHDT and CDR2 is YNNKEL (reference sequence). CDR3 in amino acids: CASSPILAGGTDTQYF. In nucleotides, the CDR3 is TGTGCCAGCAGCCCCATACTAGCGGGGGGCACAGATACGCAGTATTTT.

This clonotype was recorded a few times. V gene TRBV3-1 combines with J gene TRBJ2-7, with TRBD1 identical over 11 bases. The junction had 11 bases not matched to a gene; V was cut back by 1 base and J by 3 bases. This CDR3 has 18 residues. In germline, CDR1 is LGHDT, CDR2 YNNKEL (reference sequence). In nucleotides, the CDR3 is TGTGCCAGCAGCCAAGCCCCCAACTCCGGGACAGGGGGCTACGAGCAGTACTTC. Amino acid sequence: CASSQAPNSGTGGYEQYF.

The chain uses TRBV28 and TRBJ2-7, with TRBD2 as a possible D gene (5 bases). V was trimmed by 5 bases and J by 2 bases, leaving 10 bases between them. CDR1 is MDHEN and CDR2 is SYDVKM in the germline V gene. The CDR3 consists of 13 residues. CDR3 amino acids: CASSRAGTYEQYF. CDR3 in DNA: TGTGCCAGCAGTCGAGCCGGGACCTACGAGCAGTACTTC.

The chain employs TRBV27 and TRBJ2-1, with 16 bases that match TRBD2. CDR1 and CDR2 (germline): MNHEY, SMNVEV (reference sequence). The V segment lost 5 bases and the J segment 7 bases; nucleotides outside the gene matches: 5. The CDR3 length is 16 residues. The CDR3 bases are TGTGCCAGCAGTCCGGGGACTAGCGGGAGGGCGAATGAGCAGTTCTTC. Its protein is CASSPGTSGRANEQFF.

J is TRBJ2-7 and V is TRBV21-1; the listed D gene, TRBD2, was not tested against the DNA. TRBV21-1 is a known pseudogene. The CDR3 length is 17 residues. CDR3 in DNA: TGTGCCAGCAGCAAAGAGAAGGGGACTAGCGGTTCCTACGAGCAGTACTTC. Translated: CASSKEKGTSGSYEQYF.

This clonotype was observed many times. The V and J genes are TRBV6-1 and TRBJ2-7, with TRBD1 matching 9 bases. Looked up from germline, CDR1 is MNHNS and CDR2 is SASEGT. This CDR3 has 13 amino acids. V trimming: 6 bases; J trimming: 2 bases; junction bases outside the gene matches: 2. This CDR3 is CASSGTGTYEQYF. Written as DNA, the CDR3 is TGTGCCAGCAGCGGGACAGGGACCTACGAGCAGTACTTC.

This chain connects TRBV27 to TRBJ2-3; a possible D gene is TRBD2 (6 bases). Germline V gene data show CDR1 as MNHEY and CDR2 as SMNVEV (reference sequence). This CDR3 spans 13 amino acids. V lost 10 bases, J lost 5 bases, and 16 bases lay in between. The CDR3: CATRRGRVDTQYF. CDR3 coding DNA: TGTGCCACCCGGCGGGGCAGGGTAGATACGCAGTATTTT.

This clonotype was counted only a few times. The chain joins TRBV9 to TRBJ2-1, with 14 positions matching TRBD2. CDR3 length equals 16 residues. Germline assignment: CDR1 SGDLS and CDR2 YYNGEE. With V trimmed by 4 bases and J by 9 bases, 9 bases remained unmatched. CDR3 DNA: TGTGCCAGCAGCCGTGGGGGACTAGCGGGAGCGGGTGAGCAGTTCTTC. Amino acids: CASSRGGLAGAGEQFF.

The V gene is TRBV29-1, the J gene TRBJ2-3; D unresolved. CDR3 length: 11 residues. CDR1 and CDR2 (germline): SQVTM, ANQGSEA. V was cut by 5 bases and J by 2 bases, with 5 bases left in between. The CDR3 DNA follows: TGCAGCGTTCGAACCACAGATACGCAGTATTTT. It translates to CSVRTTDTQYF.

This clonotype was detected a few times. The chain couples TRBV10-2 to TRBJ2-5; D is unclear. V gave up 8 bases and J gave up 1 base, with 11 bases separating them. Germline loops: CDR1 WSHSY, CDR2 SAAADI. This CDR3 has 13 amino acids. The CDR3 nucleotides are TGCGCCAGCTGCGGCAGAGGCCAAGAGACCCAGTACTTC. Translation gives CASCGRGQETQYF.

The chain is built from TRBV2 and TRBJ2-5; D possibly corresponds to TRBD2 (5 bases). Trimming left V 6 bases short and J 5 bases short, with 22 bases between. Germline lookup yields CDR1 SNHLY and CDR2 FYNNEI. The CDR3 consists of 16 residues. CDR3 protein: CASREVPNEVQETQYF. DNA for the CDR3: TGTGCCAGCAGGGAGGTGCCCAACGAGGTTCAGGAGACCCAGTACTTC.

There are a few counts of this clonotype. The chain has TRBV12-3 or TRBV12-4 and TRBJ2-2; no clear D. V lost 4 bases and J 6 bases, leaving 6 bases between the germline ends. The CDR3 contains 12 residues. DNA for the CDR3: TGTGCCAGCAGTTCCAGCCCCGGGGAGCTGTTTTTT. It codes for CASSSSPGELFF.

The chain joins TRBV12-3 or TRBV12-4 to TRBJ2-3; 7 positions match TRBD2. After removal of 6 bases from V and 4 bases from J, the junction contained 7 bases not matched to a gene. The length of the CDR3 is 14 residues. CDR3 nucleotides: TGTGCCAGCAGCCTAACTAGCGCGGCAGATACGCAGTATTTT. This gives the protein CASSLTSAADTQYF.

The gene calls are TRBV12-3 or TRBV12-4 and TRBJ2-3, with D perhaps TRBD2 (6 bases). Trimming removed 3 bases at V and 11 bases at J, with 15 bases between. This CDR3 is 13 amino acids long. CDR3 DNA sequence: TGTGCCAGCAGTTTGCAAAGAGGGAGGTTGCAGTATTTT. It encodes CASSLQRGRLQYF.

The gene calls are TRBV12-3 or TRBV12-4 and TRBJ2-6; D is unresolved. CDR3 length equals 15 residues. V lost 2 bases, J lost 4 bases, and 9 bases lay in between. DNA of the CDR3: TGTGCCAGCAGTTTAATCGGTTCAGGGGCCAACGTCCTGACTTTC. Amino acid sequence: CASSLIGSGANVLTF.

The chain links TRBV12-5 to TRBJ2-1; 7 bases match TRBD2. The CDR3 contains 14 residues. V dropped 2 bases and J dropped 12; count of bases not matched to a gene: 10. Germline V gene sequence: CDR1 LGHNT, CDR2 FRNRAP. CDR3 sequence: CASGLPGPGLRQFF. The CDR3 DNA reads as TGTGCTAGTGGTTTGCCCGGTCCGGGACTAAGGCAGTTCTTC.

This chain joins TRBV6-2 or TRBV6-3 and TRBJ2-3; D might be TRBD1 (6 bases). CDR1 and CDR2 from the germline V gene are MNHEY and SVGEGT. The CDR3 is 12 residues long. V was shortened by 6 bases and J by 4 bases, with 8 bases between the two germline ends. The CDR3 loop is CASRQGADTQYF. DNA for the CDR3: TGTGCCAGCAGACAGGGCGCAGATACGCAGTATTTT.